Listed here are 17 T cell receptor beta chains from one sample, sequenced in a study of shared T cell receptors in the human thymus. Generated by immunoSEQ multiplex PCR, the TCRdb table keeps only in-frame clones and is missing some. The data show some 700,000 clones, with approximately 85% seen just once and around 0.0099% held by the top ten. This same sample was also taken into another study, of human thymus T cells.

Material: thymocytes. Receptors were obtained from a girl in the first two years of life with a congenital heart defect.

This chain uses TRBV12-5 with TRBJ2-1; TRBD2 matches at 8 bases. CDR3 size: 17 residues. Germline V gives CDR1 LGHNT, CDR2 FRNRAP. J was trimmed by 7 bases and V by 0 bases; bases with no gene match: 11. The CDR3 loop reads CASGLVLHGGAANEQFF. The CDR3 nucleotides read TGTGCTAGTGGTTTGGTATTACACGGGGGGGCCGCGAATGAGCAGTTCTTC.

This chain links TRBV28 with TRBJ1-2, with unresolved D. The CDR3 spans 12 residues. CDR1 and CDR2 (germline): MDHEN, SYDVKM. Trimming left V 5 bases short and J 4 bases short, with 8 bases between. CDR3 nucleotides: TGTGCCAGCAGTCACAGCCGCTATGGCTACACCTTC. Encoded protein: CASSHSRYGYTF.

This clone has only one observation. The chain joins TRBV4-2 to TRBJ2-1; 7 nucleotides match TRBD2. The V gene's germline CDR1 is LGHNA and CDR2 YNFKEQ. Trimming cost V 1 base and J 8 bases; bases outside gene matches: 5. The CDR3 spans 14 residues. DNA of the CDR3: TGTGCCAGCAGCCAAGTCACGGGAGGCGATGAGCAGTTCTTC. It yields the protein CASSQVTGGDEQFF.

The gene calls are TRBV6-5 and TRBJ1-6; D perhaps matches TRBD1 (6 bases). In germline, CDR1 is MNHEY, CDR2 SVGAGI. Trimming took 6 bases from V and 5 from J, leaving 14 bases between them. The CDR3 has 15 amino acids. CDR3 region: CASRQSGQNNSPLHF. The DNA for the CDR3 is TGTGCCAGCAGACAATCGGGACAAAATAATTCACCCCTCCACTTT.

The chain is built from TRBV6-1 and TRBJ1-2, with D perhaps matching TRBD1 (5 bases). CDR1 MNHNS and CDR2 SASEGT come from the germline V gene. Trimming stripped 4 bases from V and 4 bases from J, with 19 bases between. The CDR3 is 16 residues long. The CDR3, as DNA: TGTGCCAGCAGTGCCCGGCCGGCAGGGAAACTCTATGGCTACACCTTC. It codes for CASSARPAGKLYGYTF.

The rearrangement links TRBV29-1 to TRBJ1-2, with D possibly TRBD1 on 5 matching bases. V lost 0 bases and J lost 2, with 19 bases in between. The CDR3 sequence is 17 residues long. The V gene's germline CDR1 is SQVTM and CDR2 ANQGSEA. The CDR3 loop reads CSVEDQVEMEGNYGYTF. DNA for the CDR3: TGCAGCGTTGAAGATCAGGTCGAGATGGAGGGGAACTATGGCTACACCTTC.

CDR3 residues: CASSFLLQGTIAKNIQYF. As DNA, the CDR3 is TGTGCCAGCAGCTTTCTACTACAGGGGACCATAGCCAAAAACATTCAGTACTTC. The rearrangement joins TRBV5-6 to TRBJ2-4; 7 nucleotides line up with TRBD1. Germline loops: CDR1 SGHDT, CDR2 YYEEEE. This CDR3 has 18 amino acids. Trimming at V came to 2 bases and at J to 0 bases, leaving 11 bases not matched to a gene.

The chain uses TRBV27 and TRBJ2-7, with 9 nucleotides matching TRBD2. Trimming removed 11 bases from V and 2 bases from J; junction bases left unmatched: 4. This CDR3 region has 12 residues. CDR1 and CDR2 (germline): MNHEY, SMNVEV (reference sequence). The CDR3 DNA reads TGTGCCGCGGGGGGGTCCCCCTACGAGCAGTACTTC. Its protein is CAAGGSPYEQYF.

V and J are TRBV5-6 and TRBJ2-3; 12 bases map to TRBD1. Germline lookup yields CDR1 SGHDT and CDR2 YYEEEE. Unmatched junction bases numbered 11, after V lost 3 bases and J lost 3 bases. This CDR3 spans 18 amino acids. The CDR3 here is CASSSMPGQGALTDTQYF. For the CDR3, the DNA is TGTGCCAGCAGCTCGATGCCGGGACAGGGGGCATTGACAGATACGCAGTATTTT.

The V call is TRBV2, the J call TRBJ2-2; no clear D. Trimming took off 5 bases at V and 4 bases at J, with 14 bases between the two ends. CDR1 is SNHLY and CDR2 is FYNNEI in the germline V gene. This CDR3 is built from 15 residues. The CDR3 sequence: CASSHEELGTGELFF. The CDR3, as DNA: TGTGCCAGCAGTCATGAGGAGTTGGGCACCGGGGAGCTGTTTTTT.

The gene calls are TRBV5-6 and TRBJ2-4, with no clear D. V gave up 0 bases and J gave up 0 bases, with 4 bases separating them. CDR1 SGHDT and CDR2 YYEEEE come from the germline V gene. This CDR3 spans 14 amino acids. DNA for the CDR3: TGTGCCAGCAGCTTGGCCTTAGCCAAAAACATTCAGTACTTC. Protein product: CASSLALAKNIQYF.

This clone showed up just a few times. The V gene is TRBV6-5, the J gene TRBJ1-2; TRBD1 agrees at 10 bases. CDR1 and CDR2 (germline): MNHEY, SVGAGI. CDR3 length equals 16 residues. The J segment lost 0 bases and the V segment lost 2 bases, leaving 3 bases of the junction unmatched. CDR3 DNA sequence: TGTGCCAGCAGTTACCGGGACAGGGGAACTAACTATGGCTACACCTTC. Its translation is CASSYRDRGTNYGYTF.

The gene calls are TRBV30 and TRBJ2-5, with D possibly TRBD2 on 6 matching bases. The CDR3 is made up of 14 amino acids. The germline V and J ends were trimmed by 0 bases and 5 bases, with 13 bases remaining between them. Germline assignment: CDR1 GTSNPN and CDR2 SVGIG (reference sequence). The CDR3: CAWSVHREDETQYF. Here the CDR3 DNA reads TGTGCCTGGAGTGTACATAGGGAGGATGAGACCCAGTACTTC.

V usage is TRBV28 and J usage is TRBJ1-6; weak D call: TRBD1 (6 bases). This CDR3 contains 18 residues. Germline CDR1 reads MDHEN; CDR2 reads SYDVKM. The V gene lost 6 bases and the J gene lost 1 base, with 19 bases spanning the gap. Written as DNA, the CDR3 is TGTGCCAGCAGAGCTGGACAGTCTAAGCCTTCCTATAATTCACCCCTCCACTTT. It translates to CASRAGQSKPSYNSPLHF.

This chain joins TRBV14 and TRBJ2-3, with D hard to call. The CDR3 is made up of 14 amino acids. Germline CDR1 is SGHDN and CDR2 is FVKESK. Trimming cost V 3 bases and J 2 bases, with 9 bases left between them. CDR3 bases: TGTGCCAGCAGCCACCTCTTGTTCACAGATACGCAGTATTTT. It encodes CASSHLLFTDTQYF.

The V call is TRBV7-2, the J call TRBJ1-2, with TRBD1 matching 7 bases. Germline V gene lookup returns CDR1 SGHTA and CDR2 FQGNSA. This CDR3 region has 15 residues. V dropped 2 bases and J dropped 7; count of bases not matched to a gene: 10. The CDR3 reads CASSLKGRGRAGYTF. The CDR3 DNA sequence: TGTGCCAGCAGCTTAAAGGGTAGGGGGCGCGCTGGCTACACCTTC.

The chain carries TRBV29-1 and TRBJ1-1; TRBD1 matches at 9 bases. V shed 3 bases, J shed 7 bases, and the junction held 3 bases outside the gene matches. The length of the CDR3 is 12 residues. Germline V gene data show CDR1 as SQVTM and CDR2 as ANQGSEA. Written as DNA, the CDR3 is TGCAGCGTTGAGGGGGACAGGGATGAAGCTTTCTTT. Encoded protein: CSVEGDRDEAFF.